This T cell receptor beta chain was profiled in a study of circulating CD8 cells and anti-PD-1 response in melanoma. Points from the study as a whole: Experiments were generally run without replicates.

TCR libraries were prepared from around 15 ng of total RNA with the QIAseq Immune Repertoire TCR panel. MiXCR, run by TCRdb on the reads, gives a single entry per CDR3 protein. The table shows a few thousand distinct CDR3 sequences, with roughly 7.3% occurring only once. Live CD3+CD8+TCRalphabeta+ cells were sorted into four subsets by PD-1 and/or TIGIT. With respect to this clonotype: Its antigen is not known. A much larger clonotype is one base distant, so this may be a read error.

The CDR3 runs 15 residues. CDR1 and CDR2 from the germline V gene are MDHEN and SYDVKM. This TCR was recovered from a human donor with melanoma. The V call is TRBV28, the J call TRBJ2-7, with 9 bases identical to TRBD2. The input for sequencing was CD8+ T cells from PBMCs, taken at baseline or after one month of anti-PD-1 therapy (not recorded which). CDR3 region: CAGRGLAGPIYEQYF. The CDR3 nucleotides read TGTGCCGGCAGGGGCCTAGCGGGACCAATCTACGAGCAGTACTTC.